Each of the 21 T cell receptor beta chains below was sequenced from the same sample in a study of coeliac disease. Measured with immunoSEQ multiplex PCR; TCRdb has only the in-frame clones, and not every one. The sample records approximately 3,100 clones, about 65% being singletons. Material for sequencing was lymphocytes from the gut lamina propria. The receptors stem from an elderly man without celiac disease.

This chain's CDR3 is CASSQGRGGGQPQHF. In DNA, the CDR3 is TGCGCCAGCAGCCAAGGGCGGGGGGGAGGTCAGCCCCAGCATTTT. The chain combines TRBV4-3 with TRBJ1-5; D is perhaps TRBD1 (5 bases). CDR3 length: 15 amino acids. The germline V gene has CDR1 LGHNA and CDR2 YSLEER. Trimming cost V 1 base and J 6 bases, with 13 bases left between them.

The CDR3 nucleotides are TGCGCCAGCAGCCCTTGGACTAGCGGACAGAACACCGGGGAGCTGTTTTTT. This gives the protein CASSPWTSGQNTGELFF. This rearrangement joins TRBV4-1 to TRBJ2-2, with 10 bases matching TRBD2. The V gene end was trimmed by 4 bases and the J gene end by 1 base; junction bases not matched to a gene: 6. The CDR3 is 17 residues long. The germline V gene encodes CDR1 MGHRA and CDR2 YSYEKL.

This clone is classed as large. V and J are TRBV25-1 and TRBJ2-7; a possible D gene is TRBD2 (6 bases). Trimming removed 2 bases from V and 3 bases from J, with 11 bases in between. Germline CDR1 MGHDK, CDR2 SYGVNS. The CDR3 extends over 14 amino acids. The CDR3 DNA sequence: TGTGCCAGCAGTGAAGGAGGGTCCCGCTACGAGCAGTACTTC. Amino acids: CASSEGGSRYEQYF.

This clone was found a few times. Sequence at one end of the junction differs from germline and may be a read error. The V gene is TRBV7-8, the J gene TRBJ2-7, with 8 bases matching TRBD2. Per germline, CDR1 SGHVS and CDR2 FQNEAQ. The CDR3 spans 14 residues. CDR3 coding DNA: TGTGCCAGCAGCCTTAGGACTAGCTCCCACGAGCAGTACTTC. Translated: CASSLRTSSHEQYF.

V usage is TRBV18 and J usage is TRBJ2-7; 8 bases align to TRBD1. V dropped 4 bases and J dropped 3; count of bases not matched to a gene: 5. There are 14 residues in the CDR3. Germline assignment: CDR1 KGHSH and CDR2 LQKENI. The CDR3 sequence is CASSQGTGDYEQYF. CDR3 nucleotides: TGTGCCAGCTCACAAGGGACAGGAGACTACGAGCAGTACTTC. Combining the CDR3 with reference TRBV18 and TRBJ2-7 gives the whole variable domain NAGVMQNPRHLVRRRGQEARLRCSPMKGHSHVYWYRQLPEEGLKFMVYLQKENIIDESGMPKERFSAEFPKEGPSILRIQQVVRGDSAAYFCASSQGTGDYEQYFGPGTRLTVT.

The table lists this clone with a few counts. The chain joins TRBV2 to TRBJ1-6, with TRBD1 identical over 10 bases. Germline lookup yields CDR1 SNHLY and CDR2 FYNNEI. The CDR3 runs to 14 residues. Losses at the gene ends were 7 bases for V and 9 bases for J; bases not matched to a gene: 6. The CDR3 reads CASNGGQGSSPLHF. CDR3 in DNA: TGTGCCAGCAATGGGGGACAGGGGTCTTCACCCCTCCACTTT. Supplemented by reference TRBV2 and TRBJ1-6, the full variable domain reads EPEVTQTPSHQVTQMGQEVILRCVPISNHLYFYWYRQILGQKVEFLVSFYNNEISEKSEIFDDQFSVERPDGSNFTLKIRSTKLEDSAMYFCASNGGQGSSPLHFGNGTRLTVT.

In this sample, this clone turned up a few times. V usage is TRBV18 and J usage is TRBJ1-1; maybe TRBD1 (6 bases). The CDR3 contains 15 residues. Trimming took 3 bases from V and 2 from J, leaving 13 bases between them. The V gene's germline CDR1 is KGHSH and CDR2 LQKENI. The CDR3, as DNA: TGTGCCAGCTCACCGACCACAGGGCTAAACACTGAAGCTTTCTTT. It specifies CASSPTTGLNTEAFF.

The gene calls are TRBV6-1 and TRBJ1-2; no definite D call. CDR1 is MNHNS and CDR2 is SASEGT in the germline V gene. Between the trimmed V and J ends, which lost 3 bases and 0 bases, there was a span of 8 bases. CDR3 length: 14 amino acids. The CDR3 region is CASSEHGSNYGYTF. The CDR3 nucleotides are TGTGCCAGCAGTGAGCACGGTTCTAACTATGGCTACACCTTC.

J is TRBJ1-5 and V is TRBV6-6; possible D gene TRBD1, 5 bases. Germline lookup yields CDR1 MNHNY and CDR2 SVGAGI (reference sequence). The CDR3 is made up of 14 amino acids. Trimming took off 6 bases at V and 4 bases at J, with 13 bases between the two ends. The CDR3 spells CASRRDYSNQPQHF. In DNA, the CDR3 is TGTGCCAGCAGAAGGGACTATTCAAATCAGCCCCAGCATTTT.

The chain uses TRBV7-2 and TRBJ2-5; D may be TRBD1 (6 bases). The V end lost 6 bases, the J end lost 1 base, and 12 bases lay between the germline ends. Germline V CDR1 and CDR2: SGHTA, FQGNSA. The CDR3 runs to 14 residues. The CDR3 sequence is CASRRGGSQETQYF. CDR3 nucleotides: TGTGCCAGCAGAAGAGGGGGTAGCCAAGAGACCCAGTACTTC.

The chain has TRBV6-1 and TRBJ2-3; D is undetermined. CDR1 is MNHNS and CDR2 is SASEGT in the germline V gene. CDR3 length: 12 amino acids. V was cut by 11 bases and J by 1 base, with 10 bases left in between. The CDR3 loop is CAHRWGTDTQYF. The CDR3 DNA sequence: TGTGCCCACAGATGGGGCACAGATACGCAGTATTTT.

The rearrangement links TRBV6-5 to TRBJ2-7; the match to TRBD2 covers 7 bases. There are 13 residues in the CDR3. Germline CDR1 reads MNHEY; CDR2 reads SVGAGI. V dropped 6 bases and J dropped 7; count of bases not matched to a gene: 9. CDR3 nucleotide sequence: TGTGCCAGCAGGGTGACCCTGGGGGGGGAGCAGTACTTC. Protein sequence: CASRVTLGGEQYF.

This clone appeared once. CDR3 DNA: TGTGCCAGCGGGAGAGGGAAGAAGTCTGAAGCTTTCTTT. Protein product: CASGRGKKSEAFF. The chain links TRBV28 to TRBJ1-1, with D unclear. This CDR3 is built from 13 residues. Trimming removed 8 bases from V and 6 bases from J, with 16 bases in between. Germline CDR1 MDHEN, CDR2 SYDVKM. Variable domain in full (rest from reference TRBV28 and TRBJ1-1): DVKVTQSSRYLVKRTGEKVFLECVQDMDHENMFWYRQDPGLGLRLIYFSYDVKMKEKGDIPEGYSVSREKKERFSLILESASTNQTSMYLCASGRGKKSEAFFGQGTRLTVV.

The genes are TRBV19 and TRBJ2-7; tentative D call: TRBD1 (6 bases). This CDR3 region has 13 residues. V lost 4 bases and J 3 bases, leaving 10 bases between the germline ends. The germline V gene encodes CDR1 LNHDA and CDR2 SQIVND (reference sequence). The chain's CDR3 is CASSRQVNYEQYF. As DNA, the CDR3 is TGTGCCAGTAGTAGACAGGTAAACTACGAGCAGTACTTC.

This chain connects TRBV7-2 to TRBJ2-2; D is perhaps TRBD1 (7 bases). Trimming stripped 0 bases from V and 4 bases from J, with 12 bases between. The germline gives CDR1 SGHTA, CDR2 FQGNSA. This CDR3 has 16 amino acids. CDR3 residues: CASSLAAGGITGELFF. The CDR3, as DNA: TGTGCCAGCAGCTTAGCGGCAGGGGGGATCACCGGGGAGCTGTTTTTT. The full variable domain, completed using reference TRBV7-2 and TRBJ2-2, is GAGVSQSPSNKVTEKGKDVELRCDPISGHTALYWYRQSLGQGLEFLIYFQGNSAPDKSGLPSDRFSAERTGGSVSTLTIQRTQQEDSAVYLCASSLAAGGITGELFFGEGSRLTVL.

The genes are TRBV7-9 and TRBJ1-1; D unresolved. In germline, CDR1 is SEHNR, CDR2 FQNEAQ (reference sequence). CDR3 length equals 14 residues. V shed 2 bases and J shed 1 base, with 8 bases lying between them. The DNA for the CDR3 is TGTGCCAGCAGCTTAAGTCTAGGGAACACTGAAGCTTTCTTT. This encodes CASSLSLGNTEAFF.

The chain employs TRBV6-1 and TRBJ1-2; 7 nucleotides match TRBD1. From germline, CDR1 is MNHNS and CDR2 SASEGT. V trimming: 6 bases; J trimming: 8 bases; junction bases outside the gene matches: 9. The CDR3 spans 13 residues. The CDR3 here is CASSPGQLSGYTF. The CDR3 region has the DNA TGTGCCAGCAGCCCGGGACAGTTGTCGGGCTACACCTTC.

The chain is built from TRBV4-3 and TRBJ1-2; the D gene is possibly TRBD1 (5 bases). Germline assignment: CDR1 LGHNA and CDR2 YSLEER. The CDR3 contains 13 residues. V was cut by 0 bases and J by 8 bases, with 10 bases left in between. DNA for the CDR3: TGCGCCAGCAGCCAAGACAGGGCGGGGGGCTACACCTTC. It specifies CASSQDRAGGYTF.

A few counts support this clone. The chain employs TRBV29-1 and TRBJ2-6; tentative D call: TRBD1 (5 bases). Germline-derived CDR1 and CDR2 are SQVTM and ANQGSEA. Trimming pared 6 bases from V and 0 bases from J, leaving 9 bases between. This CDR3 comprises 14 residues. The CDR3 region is CSVAQDSGANVLTF. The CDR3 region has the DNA TGCAGCGTGGCACAGGACTCTGGGGCCAACGTCCTGACTTTC.

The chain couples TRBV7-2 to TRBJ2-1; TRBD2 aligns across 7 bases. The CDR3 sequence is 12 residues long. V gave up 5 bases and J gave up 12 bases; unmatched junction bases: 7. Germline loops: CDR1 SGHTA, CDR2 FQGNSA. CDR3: CASSPYSGLQFF. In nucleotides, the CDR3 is TGTGCCAGCAGCCCGTATAGCGGGCTGCAGTTCTTC.

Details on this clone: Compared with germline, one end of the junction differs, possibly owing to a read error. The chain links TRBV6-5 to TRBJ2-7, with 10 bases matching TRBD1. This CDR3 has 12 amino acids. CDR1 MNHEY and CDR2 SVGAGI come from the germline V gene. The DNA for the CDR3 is TGTGCCAGCAGTTACCCGGGACAGGGGCAATCCTTC. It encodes CASSYPGQGQSF.